This TCR beta chain was identified during a study of immune characterization of retroperitoneal liposarcoma. The germline V gene encodes CDR1 MNHNS and CDR2 SASEGT. The CDR3 has 15 residues. Many counts were recorded for this clonotype. TCRdb processed the PCR reads anew with MiXCR; each CDR3 protein has one entry. The sample shows approximately 11,000 distinct CDR3 sequences, around 26% of them seen only once. The chain combines TRBV6-1 with TRBJ2-1, with no clear D. The better agreement between TRBJ2-7 and the DNA end casts doubt on the J call. The sequencing sample was made of tumor tissue. This TCR was sampled from a female donor with retroperitoneal liposarcoma. The CDR3 DNA is TGTGCCAGCAGTCCCCGGGTCGGATACTCCTACGAGCAGTACTTC. It is translated as CASSPRVGYSYEQYF.